This entry lists 20 T cell receptor beta chains sequenced from one sample in a study of T-cell memory formation after mild COVID-19. TCRdb passed the 5' RACE reads through MiXCR, listing each CDR3 protein once. Seen here are 110,000 to 150,000 distinct CDR3 sequences, approximately 26% observed once, and the top ten hold approximately 25%. Sequences were obtained from PBMCs or a T cell subset sorted from them (not recorded which). These receptors were obtained from an adult woman who had mild COVID-19 (a few samples of this study predate the infection). Cell type and time point are not known.

This chain uses TRBV4-3 with TRBJ1-1; D call uncertain. V lost 0 bases, J lost 1 base, and 9 bases lay in between. This CDR3 region has 15 residues. Germline lookup yields CDR1 LGHNA and CDR2 YSLEER. For the CDR3, the DNA is TGCGCCAGCAGCCAAGATTCGGCTGGGAACACTGAAGCTTTCTTT. Translated, it gives CASSQDSAGNTEAFF.

The chain carries TRBV7-6 and TRBJ1-6, with 8 positions matching TRBD1. This CDR3 spans 14 amino acids. V lost 6 bases, J lost 7 bases, and 5 bases stayed unmatched. Germline CDR1 reads SGHVS; CDR2 reads FNYEAQ. The DNA for the CDR3 is TGTGCCAGCAGTCGTGACAGGGGAAATTCACCCCTCCACTTT. This sequence encodes CASSRDRGNSPLHF.

This clonotype was observed a few times. The chain carries TRBV4-1 and TRBJ1-1; no definite D call. This CDR3 region has 13 residues. V shed 1 base and J shed 1 base, with 4 bases lying between them. Germline loops: CDR1 MGHRA, CDR2 YSYEKL. CDR3 coding DNA: TGCGCCAGCAGCCAAGGGAGGAACACTGAAGCTTTCTTT. Encoded protein: CASSQGRNTEAFF.

This chain connects TRBV20-1 to TRBJ2-7; D is uncertain. The V gene's germline CDR1 is DFQATT and CDR2 SNEGSKA (reference sequence). Trimming removed 1 base from V and 0 bases from J, with 7 bases in between. The CDR3 has 13 amino acids. The DNA for the CDR3 is TGCAGTGCTAGAGGCATCCACTCCTACGAGCAGTACTTC. The encoded protein is CSARGIHSYEQYF.

This clonotype was seen a handful of times. The V call is TRBV12-3 or TRBV12-4, the J call TRBJ1-2; 8 bases are a match to TRBD1. Unmatched junction bases numbered 5, after V lost 8 bases and J lost 6 bases. The CDR3 totals 12 residues. The CDR3 protein is CASGRGLNGYTF. Here the CDR3 DNA reads TGTGCCAGCGGCAGGGGGCTTAATGGCTACACCTTC.

The rearrangement uses TRBV30 and TRBJ2-5; D may be TRBD2 (5 bases). V was trimmed by 3 bases and J by 5 bases, leaving 13 bases between them. Looked up from germline, CDR1 is GTSNPN and CDR2 is SVGIG (reference sequence). The CDR3 totals 13 residues. This chain's CDR3 is CAWRLRPGETQYF. CDR3 in DNA: TGTGCCTGGAGGTTAAGGCCGGGGGAGACCCAGTACTTC.

As regards this clonotype: A junction end diverges from the germline sequence, so it may reflect a read error. The V gene is TRBV7-7, the J gene TRBJ2-3; D is unresolved. This CDR3 comprises 15 residues. Germline loops: CDR1 SSHAT, CDR2 FNYEAQ (reference sequence). CDR3 in DNA: TGTGCTAGCAGCCAAAGACCGGGCCACACAGATACGCAGTATTTT. Its translation is CASSQRPGHTDTQYF.

This clonotype was counted a few times. CDR3 protein: CASSLGAGGTEAFF. CDR3 coding DNA: TGTGCCAGCAGCTTAGGGGCAGGGGGCACTGAAGCTTTCTTT. This chain links TRBV7-9 with TRBJ1-1; 7 bases agree with TRBD1. CDR1 is SEHNR and CDR2 is FQNEAQ in the germline V gene (reference sequence). With 1 base clipped from V and 4 bases from J, the junction kept 3 bases outside the gene matches. This CDR3 has 14 residues.

The V gene is TRBV20-1, the J gene TRBJ2-1, with 8 bases matching TRBD2. CDR3 size: 16 residues. The V gene end was trimmed by 2 bases and the J gene end by 0 bases; junction bases not matched to a gene: 6. The germline gives CDR1 DFQATT, CDR2 SNEGSKA (reference sequence). In nucleotides, the CDR3 is TGCAGTGCTAGAAGGCGGGCGGGGGGCTCCTACAATGAGCAGTTCTTC. Amino acids: CSARRRAGGSYNEQFF.

This clonotype has only a few counts. J is TRBJ2-2 and V is TRBV7-3; D gene uncertain. The germline V gene encodes CDR1 SGHTA and CDR2 FQGTGA. The CDR3 runs to 14 residues. Trimming left V 0 bases short and J 5 bases short, with 7 bases between. CDR3 nucleotides: TGTGCCAGCAGCTTAACGTTGGGAACCGGGGAGCTGTTTTTT. Translated, it gives CASSLTLGTGELFF.

The chain couples TRBV11-2 to TRBJ2-3, with D possibly matching TRBD2 (6 bases). There are 17 residues in the CDR3. Trimming stripped 3 bases from V and 2 bases from J, with 18 bases between. Germline V gene lookup returns CDR1 SGHAT and CDR2 FQNNGV. The chain's CDR3 is CASSFLNREWATDTQYF. The CDR3, as DNA: TGTGCCAGCAGCTTCCTCAACCGGGAGTGGGCCACAGATACGCAGTATTTT.

In this sample, this clonotype turned up a few times. V and J are TRBV6-5 and TRBJ2-7, with a weak D call TRBD2 (6 bases). CDR1 and CDR2 from the germline V gene are MNHEY and SVGAGI. The CDR3 is made up of 15 amino acids. V was shortened by 5 bases and J by 0 bases, with 14 bases between the two germline ends. This chain's CDR3 is CASSPGGIYSYEQYF. CDR3 in DNA: TGTGCCAGCAGTCCCGGGGGAATCTACTCCTACGAGCAGTACTTC.

This clonotype was counted a few times. The chain uses TRBV5-1 and TRBJ2-1; D not resolved. The V and J ends lost 0 bases and 0 bases respectively, with 10 bases between them. This CDR3 spans 16 amino acids. Germline values: CDR1 SGHRS, CDR2 YFSETQ. The CDR3 sequence: CASSLGGLSSYNEQFF. The CDR3 DNA sequence: TGCGCCAGCAGCTTGGGTGGGCTAAGCTCCTACAATGAGCAGTTCTTC. The full variable domain, in which reference TRBV5-1 and TRBJ2-1 provide the parts outside the CDR3, is KAGVTQTPRYLIKTRGQQVTLSCSPISGHRSVSWYQQTPGQGLQFLFEYFSETQRNKGNFPGRFSGRQFSNSRSEMNVSTLELGDSALYLCASSLGGLSSYNEQFFGPGTRLTVL.

This clonotype was seen only a few times. This chain uses TRBV7-8 with TRBJ2-3; D may be TRBD2 (6 bases). Trimming took 5 bases from V and 2 from J, leaving 17 bases between them. The CDR3 extends over 16 amino acids. Germline-derived CDR1 and CDR2 are SGHVS and FQNEAQ. CDR3 sequence reads: CASSQRHGTSTDTQYF. The CDR3 DNA reads as TGTGCCAGCAGCCAAAGACACGGGACTTCCACAGATACGCAGTATTTT. The full variable domain, with the rest looked up from reference TRBV7-8 and TRBJ2-3, is GAGVSQSPRYKVAKRGQDVALRCDPISGHVSLFWYQQALGQGPEFLTYFQNEAQLDKSGLPSDRFFAERPEGSVSTLKIQRTQQEDSAVYLCASSQRHGTSTDTQYFGPGTRLTVL.

A word on this clonotype: A read error may account for a junction end that differs from germline. The CDR3 loop reads CASSAGPEPEAFF. CDR3 coding DNA: TGTGCCAGCAGCGCAGGACCCGAGCCTGAAGCTTTCTTT. The V call is TRBV5-1, the J call TRBJ1-1; no definite D call. The germline gives CDR1 SGHRS, CDR2 YFSETQ. The CDR3 contains 13 residues.

CDR3 amino acids: CASSSDTPGWFF. Here the CDR3 DNA reads TGTGCCAGCAGCTCAGATACACCCGGGTGGTTCTTC. This chain connects TRBV7-6 to TRBJ2-1, with D unresolved. Trimming cost V 4 bases and J 15 bases, with 16 bases left between them. Germline V CDR1 and CDR2: SGHVS, FNYEAQ. The CDR3 contains 12 residues.

The rearrangement joins TRBV4-1 to TRBJ2-7; 10 positions agree with TRBD2. Per the germline V gene, CDR1 is MGHRA and CDR2 is YSYEKL. V lost 0 bases and J lost 9; bases outside the gene matches: 11. The CDR3 length is 16 residues. The CDR3 loop is CASSQDRSSGGFGQYF. The DNA of the CDR3 is TGCGCCAGCAGCCAAGATAGGTCTAGCGGGGGATTCGGGCAGTACTTC.

The J gene is TRBJ2-1, the V gene TRBV11-2; D possibly uses TRBD1 or TRBD2 (5 bases each). Trimming took 0 bases from V and 7 from J, leaving 16 bases between them. The CDR3 is 16 residues long. Germline CDR1 SGHAT, CDR2 FQNNGV. The chain's CDR3 is CASSLESGFGVNEQFF. Written as DNA, the CDR3 is TGTGCCAGCAGCTTAGAGTCAGGGTTCGGGGTGAATGAGCAGTTCTTC.

This clonotype was picked up one time. The chain recombines TRBV7-9 with TRBJ2-5; no clear D. Germline CDR1 and CDR2: SEHNR and FQNEAQ (reference sequence). V shed 3 bases and J shed 5 bases, with 13 bases lying between them. CDR3 length: 14 residues. CDR3 region: CASSLSERSETQYF. CDR3 nucleotides: TGTGCCAGCAGCTTGTCGGAGAGGTCTGAGACCCAGTACTTC. Supplemented by reference TRBV7-9 and TRBJ2-5, the full variable domain reads DTGVSQNPRHKITKRGQNVTFRCDPISEHNRLYWYRQTLGQGPEFLTYFQNEAQLEKSRLLSDRFSAERPKGSFSTLEIQRTEQGDSAMYLCASSLSERSETQYFGPGTRLLVL.

This clonotype was found a few times. The chain recombines TRBV15 with TRBJ1-6, with TRBD1 matching 10 bases. The V segment lost 8 bases and the J segment 8 bases; nucleotides outside the gene matches: 6. Germline V gene data show CDR1 as LNHNV and CDR2 as YYDKDF (reference sequence). The CDR3 contains 14 residues. Written as DNA, the CDR3 is TGTGCCACCGCAACCGGACAGGGGGATTCACCCCTCCACTTT. This encodes CATATGQGDSPLHF.